This T cell receptor beta chain comes out of a study of blood T cell repertoires in COVID-19. CDR3 length: 15 amino acids. V gave up 4 bases and J gave up 7 bases; unmatched junction bases: 9. In germline, CDR1 is LNHDA, CDR2 SQIVND (reference sequence). Generated by immunoSEQ multiplex PCR, the TCRdb table keeps only in-frame clones and is missing some. The data hold 150,000 to 200,000 clones, with around 81% observed a single time. The table lists this clone with a count of one. The sample was peripheral blood. The chain combines TRBV19 with TRBJ1-4; TRBD1 matches at 7 bases. The clonotype was recovered from a man between 60 and 75 years old with active or convalescent COVID-19. The CDR3 sequence: CASSSQGQFAEKLFF. The CDR3 DNA reads TGTGCCAGTAGTAGCCAGGGACAGTTCGCTGAAAAACTGTTTTTT.